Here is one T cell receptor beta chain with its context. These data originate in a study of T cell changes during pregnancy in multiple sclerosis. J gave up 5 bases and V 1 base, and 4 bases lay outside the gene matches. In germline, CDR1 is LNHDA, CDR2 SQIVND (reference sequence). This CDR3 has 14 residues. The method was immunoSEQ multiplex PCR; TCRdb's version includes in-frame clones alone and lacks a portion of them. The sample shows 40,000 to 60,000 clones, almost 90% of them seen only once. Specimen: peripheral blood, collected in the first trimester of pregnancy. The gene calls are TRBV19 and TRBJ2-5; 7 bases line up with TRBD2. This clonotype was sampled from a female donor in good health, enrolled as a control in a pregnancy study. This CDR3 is CASSIGSGGETQYF. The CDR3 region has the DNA TGTGCCAGTAGTATAGGGTCGGGAGGCGAGACCCAGTACTTC.